A single sample is the source of the 27 T cell receptor beta chains below, sequenced in a study of OX40 agonist ivuxolimab in advanced cancers. Data came from immunoSEQ multiplex PCR; TCRdb stores just in-frame clones and leaves some out. The sample lists around 74,000 clones; about four fifths were seen once. Sequencing used CD4+ or CD8+ T cells sorted from blood, obtained in a trial of the OX40 agonist ivuxolimab. The receptors originated from an adult with an advanced solid tumor such as melanoma, head and neck, liver or kidney cancer.

The chain combines TRBV2 with TRBJ1-1; D ambiguous. CDR3 size: 13 residues. Germline assignment: CDR1 SNHLY and CDR2 FYNNEI. Deletions cut 6 bases from V and 6 bases from J, with 14 bases between. In DNA, the CDR3 is TGTGCCAGCAGGCGGGGAGGTAGGGCTGAAGCTTTCTTT. Its protein is CASRRGGRAEAFF.

The chain couples TRBV7-2 to TRBJ2-4; D remains unclear. Trimming cost V 5 bases and J 9 bases, with 14 bases left between them. This CDR3 contains 13 residues. The germline gives CDR1 SGHTA, CDR2 FQGNSA. Here the CDR3 reads CASSPAASPIQYF. CDR3 sequence (DNA): TGTGCCAGCAGCCCCGCGGCGTCCCCCATTCAGTACTTC.

DNA of the CDR3: TGCGCCAGCAGCCAACTGGACTGGTCTATATACAATGAGCAGTTCTTC. Translated: CASSQLDWSIYNEQFF. The V and J genes are TRBV4-1 and TRBJ2-1, with D possibly TRBD2 on 5 matching bases. The CDR3 length is 16 residues. CDR1 is MGHRA and CDR2 is YSYEKL in the germline V gene. Trimming pared 2 bases from V and 4 bases from J, leaving 15 bases between.

This clone was detected only a few times. This chain uses TRBV28 with TRBJ1-5; the D gene is possibly TRBD1 (6 bases). This CDR3 has 14 amino acids. Trimming took off 2 bases at V and 3 bases at J, with 8 bases between the two ends. From germline, CDR1 is MDHEN and CDR2 SYDVKM. The CDR3 protein is CASSLAGDNQPQHF. CDR3 bases: TGTGCCAGCAGTTTAGCAGGGGACAATCAGCCCCAGCATTTT.

The chain recombines TRBV7-2 with TRBJ2-7; TRBD1 is a possible D gene (6 bases). CDR3 length: 14 residues. Germline V gene sequence: CDR1 SGHTA, CDR2 FQGNSA. Trimming pared 1 base from V and 4 bases from J, leaving 11 bases between. DNA of the CDR3: TGTGCCAGCAGCTTAGGGGACATCCAATACGAGCAGTACTTC. Amino acids: CASSLGDIQYEQYF. Complete variable domain (other parts from reference TRBV7-2 and TRBJ2-7): GAGVSQSPSNKVTEKGKDVELRCDPISGHTALYWYRQSLGQGLEFLIYFQGNSAPDKSGLPSDRFSAERTGGSVSTLTIQRTQQEDSAVYLCASSLGDIQYEQYFGPGTRLTVT.

The V call is TRBV29-1, the J call TRBJ2-1; 8 bases map to TRBD1. The CDR3 runs to 12 residues. V gave up 4 bases and J gave up 8 bases; unmatched junction bases: 4. The germline V gene has CDR1 SQVTM and CDR2 ANQGSEA. The CDR3 is CSVAGTGDEQFF. DNA of the CDR3: TGCAGCGTTGCCGGGACAGGAGATGAGCAGTTCTTC.

This chain connects TRBV7-6 to TRBJ1-5, with a possible D match to TRBD1 (6 bases). CDR3 length equals 15 residues. CDR1 and CDR2 from the germline V gene are SGHVS and FNYEAQ. V was shortened by 6 bases and J by 4 bases, with 16 bases between the two germline ends. CDR3 residues: CASSQSSGANQPQHF. The CDR3 coding sequence is TGTGCCAGCAGTCAGTCGTCGGGGGCTAATCAGCCCCAGCATTTT.

The chain recombines TRBV7-2 with TRBJ2-1; 9 nucleotides align to TRBD2. Germline assignment: CDR1 SGHTA and CDR2 FQGNSA. V gave up 2 bases and J gave up 7 bases; unmatched junction bases: 6. The CDR3 runs 15 residues. DNA of the CDR3: TGTGCCAGCAGCTTACACGGCGGGAGGGGGAATGAGCAGTTCTTC. Protein product: CASSLHGGRGNEQFF.

The chain is built from TRBV9 and TRBJ2-3, with D tentatively TRBD2 (6 bases). CDR1 and CDR2 (germline): SGDLS, YYNGEE. With 3 bases removed from V and 1 base from J, the gap between germline ends came to 15 bases. The length of the CDR3 is 16 residues. CDR3 protein: CASSEAEGSGTDTQYF. In DNA, the CDR3 is TGTGCCAGCAGCGAGGCGGAGGGTAGCGGCACAGATACGCAGTATTTT.

This sequence joins TRBV6-6 and TRBJ2-7; TRBD2 matches 10 bases. The CDR3 has 15 residues. CDR1 is MNHNY, CDR2 SVGAGI, per germline (reference sequence). Trimming removed 6 bases from V and 0 bases from J; junction bases left unmatched: 5. In nucleotides, the CDR3 is TGTGCCAGCAGATTCACTAGCGGGGACTCCTACGAGCAGTACTTC. This sequence encodes CASRFTSGDSYEQYF.

The chain joins TRBV27 to TRBJ1-2, with D perhaps TRBD1 (5 bases). CDR1 and CDR2 from the germline V gene are MNHEY and SMNVEV (reference sequence). V lost 6 bases and J lost 4, with 12 bases in between. The CDR3 totals 13 residues. Written as DNA, the CDR3 is TGTGCCAGCAGCCCGATGGGGGTCTATGGCTACACCTTC. It specifies CASSPMGVYGYTF.

This chain joins TRBV10-1 and TRBJ2-1, with TRBD1 matching over 8 bases. CDR1 is WNHNN, CDR2 SYGVQD, per germline (reference sequence). This CDR3 is 17 amino acids long. After removal of 8 bases from V and 5 bases from J, the junction contained 17 bases not matched to a gene. CDR3 residues: CASRSGTGPIPHNEQFF. The DNA of the CDR3 is TGCGCCAGCCGGTCCGGGACAGGCCCTATCCCCCACAATGAGCAGTTCTTC.

A single count supports this clone. V usage is TRBV2 and J usage is TRBJ2-3; TRBD1 is a possible D gene (6 bases). V was shortened by 2 bases and J by 2 bases, with 8 bases between the two germline ends. CDR1 is SNHLY and CDR2 is FYNNEI in the germline V gene. This CDR3 is 14 amino acids long. CDR3 in DNA: TGTGCCAGCAGTGAACAGGGGTTCACAGATACGCAGTATTTT. Its protein product is CASSEQGFTDTQYF. The full variable domain, its missing parts supplied by reference TRBV2 and TRBJ2-3, is EPEVTQTPSHQVTQMGQEVILRCVPISNHLYFYWYRQILGQKVEFLVSFYNNEISEKSEIFDDQFSVERPDGSNFTLKIRSTKLEDSAMYFCASSEQGFTDTQYFGPGTRLTVL.

This chain links TRBV27 with TRBJ2-3; possible D gene TRBD2, 6 bases. V was cut by 7 bases and J by 1 base, with 15 bases left in between. CDR3 length equals 15 residues. Germline values: CDR1 MNHEY, CDR2 SMNVEV (reference sequence). CDR3 in amino acids: CASTSEGYGTDTQYF. CDR3 coding DNA: TGTGCCAGCACATCGGAGGGCTACGGCACAGATACGCAGTATTTT.

The chain couples TRBV6-5 to TRBJ1-1, with 7 bases aligning to TRBD1. Germline values: CDR1 MNHEY, CDR2 SVGAGI. V was clipped by 0 bases and J by 1 base; unmatched bases: 2. This CDR3 region has 15 residues. The CDR3: CASSYSGTANTEAFF. The CDR3 DNA follows: TGTGCCAGCAGTTACTCTGGGACAGCGAACACTGAAGCTTTCTTT.

The DNA of the CDR3 is TGTGCCAGCAATCCCCTCGGGACTAGCGGGGGCCGAGGAGATACGCAGTATTTT. Protein sequence: CASNPLGTSGGRGDTQYF. This chain uses TRBV2 with TRBJ2-3, with TRBD2 matching over 14 bases. The CDR3 is made up of 18 amino acids. J gave up 5 bases and V 7 bases, and 14 bases lay outside the gene matches. Germline CDR1 and CDR2: SNHLY and FYNNEI.

This sequence joins TRBV7-8 and TRBJ1-5; D unclear. This CDR3 is 15 amino acids long. Germline loops: CDR1 SGHVS, CDR2 FQNEAQ. The germline V and J ends were trimmed by 1 base and 0 bases, with 7 bases remaining between them. CDR3 loop: CASSLGVGSNQPQHF. The CDR3, as DNA: TGTGCCAGCAGCTTAGGGGTCGGTAGCAATCAGCCCCAGCATTTT.

The chain carries TRBV6-1 and TRBJ2-2, with 7 bases that match TRBD2. This CDR3 comprises 14 residues. V was pared by 2 bases and J by 8 bases, with 5 bases of the junction left unmatched. The germline gives CDR1 MNHNS, CDR2 SASEGT. CDR3 nucleotide sequence: TGTGCCAGCAGTGAATGGGGGGGACTAGGGGAGCTGTTTTTT. Amino acid sequence: CASSEWGGLGELFF.

For the CDR3, the DNA is TGTGCCAGCAGCACCGGGTCCGTTCGCGAGCAGTACTTC. Protein: CASSTGSVREQYF. The genes are TRBV6-6 and TRBJ2-7; D is unresolved. The CDR3 contains 13 residues. Between the trimmed V and J ends, which lost 6 bases and 6 bases, there was a span of 15 bases. Germline values: CDR1 MNHNY, CDR2 SVGAGI (reference sequence).

The chain combines TRBV10-3 with TRBJ2-7; D remains ambiguous. V was trimmed by 4 bases and J by 6 bases, leaving 19 bases between them. The CDR3 sequence is 15 residues long. Germline loops: CDR1 ENHRY, CDR2 SYGVKD. CDR3 sequence: CAISGGRNSISEQYF. The CDR3 DNA reads TGTGCCATCAGTGGAGGTAGGAACAGCATATCCGAGCAGTACTTC.

V usage is TRBV10-3 and J usage is TRBJ1-3; the match to TRBD1 covers 7 bases. CDR1 is ENHRY, CDR2 SYGVKD, per germline. With V trimmed by 5 bases and J by 0 bases, 4 bases remained unmatched. The CDR3 is made up of 15 amino acids. The CDR3 spells CAISSDRTSGNTIYF. Written as DNA, the CDR3 is TGTGCCATCAGTTCGGACAGGACCTCTGGAAACACCATATATTTT.

The chain has TRBV5-4 and TRBJ2-4; tentatively, D is TRBD1 (7 bases). Trimming removed 1 base from V and 3 bases from J, with 11 bases in between. Germline CDR1 and CDR2: SGHNT and YYREEE (reference sequence). This CDR3 contains 15 residues. The CDR3 DNA reads TGTGCCAGCAGCTTGTCCCAGGGGGGCAAAAACATTCAGTACTTC. Translating gives CASSLSQGGKNIQYF.

The V call is TRBV18, the J call TRBJ1-4; D is unresolved. Germline assignment: CDR1 KGHSH and CDR2 LQKENI. V lost 3 bases to trimming and J lost 5 bases, with 13 bases between them. The CDR3 sequence is 15 residues long. The DNA of the CDR3 is TGTGCCAGCTCACCGTCGGAGGCCATCAATGAAAAACTGTTTTTT. Protein product: CASSPSEAINEKLFF.

V and J are TRBV9 and TRBJ1-3; 8 nucleotides agree with TRBD1. The CDR3 sequence is 15 residues long. Losses at the gene ends were 3 bases for V and 1 base for J; bases not matched to a gene: 3. Germline assignment: CDR1 SGDLS and CDR2 YYNGEE. The CDR3 region has the DNA TGTGCCAGCAGCGCGGACAGGGTATCTGGAAACACCATATATTTT. The encoded protein is CASSADRVSGNTIYF. The whole variable domain, filled in from reference TRBV9 and TRBJ1-3, reads DSGVTQTPKHLITATGQRVTLRCSPRSGDLSVYWYQQSLDQGLQFLIQYYNGEERAKGNILERFSAQQFPDLHSELNLSSLELGDSALYFCASSADRVSGNTIYFGEGSWLTVV.

The chain combines TRBV11-2 with TRBJ2-1, with D hard to call. The V gene lost 4 bases and the J gene lost 4 bases, with 8 bases spanning the gap. This CDR3 has 13 residues. Germline V gene data show CDR1 as SGHAT and CDR2 as FQNNGV. CDR3 in amino acids: CASSSERYNEQFF. The DNA of the CDR3 is TGTGCCAGCAGCTCAGAAAGGTACAATGAGCAGTTCTTC.

This chain links TRBV6-6 with TRBJ1-4, with 7 bases identical to TRBD1. V was pared by 7 bases and J by 4 bases, with 3 bases of the junction left unmatched. The CDR3 runs 13 residues. Germline CDR1 and CDR2: MNHNY and SVGAGI (reference sequence). The CDR3 region is CASKGANNEKLFF. The CDR3 DNA reads TGTGCCAGCAAGGGGGCAAATAATGAAAAACTGTTTTTT.

This chain connects TRBV11-2 to TRBJ1-2, with 7 bases matching TRBD1. V shed 5 bases, J shed 2 bases, and the junction held 8 bases outside the gene matches. Germline V CDR1 and CDR2: SGHAT, FQNNGV. The CDR3 runs 15 residues. The CDR3 here is CASSPSGTANYGYTF. Written as DNA, the CDR3 is TGTGCCAGCAGCCCCTCCGGGACAGCCAACTATGGCTACACCTTC.